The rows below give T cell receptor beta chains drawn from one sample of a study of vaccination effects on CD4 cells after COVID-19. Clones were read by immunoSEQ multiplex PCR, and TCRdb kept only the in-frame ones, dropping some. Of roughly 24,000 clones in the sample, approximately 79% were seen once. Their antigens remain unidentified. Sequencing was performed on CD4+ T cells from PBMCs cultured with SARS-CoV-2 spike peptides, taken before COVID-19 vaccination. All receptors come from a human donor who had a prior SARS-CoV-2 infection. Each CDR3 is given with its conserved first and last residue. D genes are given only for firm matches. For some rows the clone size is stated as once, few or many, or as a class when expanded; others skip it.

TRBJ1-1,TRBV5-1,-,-,CASSLGRGRVNTEAFF,TGCGCCAGCAGCTTGGGTAGGGGTAGGGTGAACACTGAAGCTTTCTTT
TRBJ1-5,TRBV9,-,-,CATPPGQIYQPQHF,TGTGCCACCCCCCCCGGACAGATTTATCAGCCCCAGCATTTT
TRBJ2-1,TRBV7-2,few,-,CASWERERNTNEQFF,TGTGCCAGCTGGGAACGGGAGCGAAACACGAATGAGCAGTTCTTC
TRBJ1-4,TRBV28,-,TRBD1,CASRDQGAQDEKLFF,TGTGCCAGCAGGGACCAGGGGGCGCAGGATGAAAAACTGTTTTTT
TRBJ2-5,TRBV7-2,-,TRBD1,CASSLGGTGRTQYF,TGTGCCAGCAGCTTAGGGGGGACAGGGCGGACCCAGTACTTC
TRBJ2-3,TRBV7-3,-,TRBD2,CASSLGLAVEDTQYF,TGTGCCAGCAGCCTTGGACTAGCGGTGGAAGATACGCAGTATTTT
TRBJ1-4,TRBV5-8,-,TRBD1,CASSQTGGAGEKLFF,TGTGCCAGCAGCCAAACAGGGGGCGCGGGTGAAAAACTGTTTTTT
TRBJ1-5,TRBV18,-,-,CASSPVPGPILREHF,TGTGCCAGCTCACCAGTTCCGGGGCCCATCTTGAGGGAGCATTTT
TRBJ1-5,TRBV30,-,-,CAWSVLSGTRQPQHF,TGTGCCTGGAGTGTACTCTCGGGGACCCGTCAGCCCCAGCATTTT
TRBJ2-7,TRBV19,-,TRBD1,CASSHRGNYEQYF,TGTGCCAGTAGCCACAGGGGGAACTACGAGCAGTACTTC
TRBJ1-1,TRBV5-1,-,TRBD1,CASSLQQGAQTEAFF,TGCGCCAGCAGCCTACAACAGGGGGCGCAAACTGAAGCTTTCTTT
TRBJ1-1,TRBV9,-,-,CASSQEGVRAEAFF,TGTGCCAGCAGTCAAGAGGGGGTCAGGGCTGAAGCTTTCTTT
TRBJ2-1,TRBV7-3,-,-,CASSLAGLTRQFF,TGTGCCAGCAGCTTAGCCGGACTTACCCGGCAGTTCTTC
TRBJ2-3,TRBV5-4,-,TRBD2,CASSLGAGVSTDTQYF,TGTGCCAGCAGCTTGGGGGCGGGAGTATCCACAGATACGCAGTATTTT
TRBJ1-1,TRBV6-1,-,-,CASSLSTEYTEAFF,TGTGCCAGCAGTTTATCCACAGAATACACTGAAGCTTTCTTT
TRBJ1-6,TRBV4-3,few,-,CASSQDAQVYNSPLHF,TGCGCCAGCAGCCAAGACGCACAGGTGTATAATTCACCCCTCCACTTT
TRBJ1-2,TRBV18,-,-,CASSPLLGGYTF,TGTGCCAGCTCACCACTACTGGGAGGCTACACCTTC
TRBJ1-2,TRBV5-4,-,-,CASSFDGRGNYGYTF,TGTGCCAGCAGCTTTGATGGGAGGGGAAACTATGGCTACACCTTC
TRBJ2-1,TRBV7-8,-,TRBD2,CASSLVAGYNLNEQFF,TGTGCCAGCAGCCTCGTAGCGGGGTACAATCTCAATGAGCAGTTCTTC
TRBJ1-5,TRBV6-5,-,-,CASSTGQPYQPQHF,TGTGCCAGCAGCACTGGACAGCCTTATCAGCCCCAGCATTTT
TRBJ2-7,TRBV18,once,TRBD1,CASSPPRQGAYEQYF,TGTGCCAGCTCACCACCGAGACAGGGGGCCTACGAGCAGTACTTC
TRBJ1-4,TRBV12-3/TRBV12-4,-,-,CASSRTSSEGVFF,TGTGCCAGCAGCCGAACGTCCTCCGAGGGAGTGTTTTTT